These T cell receptor beta chains were read from a single sample in a study of cytomegalovirus exposure and HLA in healthy donors. Repertoires were generated with immunoSEQ multiplex PCR, while TCRdb's copy carries only in-frame clones and drops some. The sample includes about 110,000 clones, less than 80% seen only once; the top ten take roughly 8%. The specimen was PBMCs. These receptors were obtained from a woman between 50 and 59 years old in good health and CMV-seropositive. Both conserved end residues are part of each CDR3. The D gene is left open where the match is weak. Size is omitted from some rows. Given values are once, few, many or a class for expanded clones.

clone size: NA
V gene: TRBV18
D gene: TRBD1
J gene: TRBJ2-7
CDR3 protein: CASSLRGQGTNEQYF
CDR3 DNA: TGTGCCAGCTCACTTCGGGGACAGGGGACCAACGAGCAGTACTTC

clone size: NA
V gene: TRBV25-1
D gene: NA
J gene: TRBJ1-4
CDR3 protein: CASSALGGGEKLFF
CDR3 DNA: TGTGCCAGCAGTGCCCTAGGGGGGGGAGAAAAACTGTTTTTT

clone size: NA
V gene: TRBV5-5
D gene: TRBD2
J gene: TRBJ2-5
CDR3 protein: CASSFSGGDQETQYF
CDR3 DNA: TGTGCCAGCAGCTTTAGCGGGGGCGATCAGGAGACCCAGTACTTC

clone size: NA
V gene: TRBV10-3
D gene: TRBD1
J gene: TRBJ1-2
CDR3 protein: CAISEFGQGTSYTF
CDR3 DNA: TGTGCCATCAGTGAGTTTGGACAGGGTACGAGCTACACCTTC

clone size: once
V gene: TRBV7-9
D gene: TRBD2
J gene: TRBJ2-7
CDR3 protein: CASSSWTSGYEQYF
CDR3 DNA: TGTGCCAGCAGCTCTTGGACTAGCGGATACGAGCAGTACTTC

clone size: NA
V gene: TRBV15
D gene: TRBD2
J gene: TRBJ2-3
CDR3 protein: CATSRDGGRGTDTQYF
CDR3 DNA: TGTGCCACCAGCAGAGACGGCGGGAGAGGCACAGATACGCAGTATTTT

clone size: NA
V gene: TRBV7-9
D gene: NA
J gene: TRBJ2-3
CDR3 protein: CSSSSLTDTQYF
CDR3 DNA: TGTTCCAGCAGCTCACTCACAGATACGCAGTATTTT

clone size: NA
V gene: TRBV7-9
D gene: NA
J gene: TRBJ1-4
CDR3 protein: CASSFSRGWATNEKLFF
CDR3 DNA: TGTGCCAGCAGCTTCTCTCGGGGTTGGGCAACTAATGAAAAACTGTTTTTT

clone size: once
V gene: TRBV7-9
D gene: NA
J gene: TRBJ1-1
CDR3 protein: CSSSSKDSHTEAFF
CDR3 DNA: TGTTCCAGCAGTTCTAAGGACAGCCACACTGAAGCTTTCTTT

clone size: once
V gene: TRBV2
D gene: TRBD1
J gene: TRBJ2-7
CDR3 protein: CASSGDRASYEQYF
CDR3 DNA: TGTGCCAGCAGTGGTGACAGGGCATCCTACGAGCAGTACTTC

clone size: NA
V gene: TRBV21-1
D gene: NA
J gene: TRBJ2-5
CDR3 protein: CASSKDTDPEETQYF
CDR3 DNA: TGTGCCAGCAGCAAAGACACAGATCCCGAAGAGACCCAGTACTTC

clone size: few
V gene: TRBV27
D gene: TRBD2
J gene: TRBJ2-2
CDR3 protein: CASSSRGGAAGELFF
CDR3 DNA: TGTGCCAGCAGCTCGCGGGGGGGGGCGGCCGGGGAGCTGTTTTTT

clone size: NA
V gene: TRBV27
D gene: NA
J gene: TRBJ1-1
CDR3 protein: CASSLSRGGTEAFF
CDR3 DNA: TGTGCCAGCAGTTTATCTAGGGGGGGCACTGAAGCTTTCTTT

clone size: NA
V gene: TRBV6-4
D gene: TRBD1
J gene: TRBJ1-1
CDR3 protein: CASSEEGRGYTEAFF
CDR3 DNA: TGTGCCAGCAGTGAAGAGGGCAGGGGGTACACTGAAGCTTTCTTT

clone size: NA
V gene: TRBV15
D gene: NA
J gene: TRBJ1-2
CDR3 protein: CATSRDGLYRDGGYTF
CDR3 DNA: TGTGCCACCAGCAGAGATGGCCTTTACAGGGATGGTGGCTACACCTTC

clone size: NA
V gene: TRBV9
D gene: NA
J gene: TRBJ1-1
CDR3 protein: CASSPRGGTEAFF
CDR3 DNA: TGTGCCAGCAGCCCCCGGGGGGGCACTGAAGCTTTCTTT

clone size: NA
V gene: TRBV7-9
D gene: NA
J gene: TRBJ2-1
CDR3 protein: CASSPQGGGFNEQFF
CDR3 DNA: TGTGCCAGCAGCCCGCAGGGGGGTGGATTCAATGAGCAGTTCTTC

clone size: few
V gene: TRBV2
D gene: NA
J gene: TRBJ1-5
CDR3 protein: CASMVSEAQPQHF
CDR3 DNA: TGTGCCAGCATGGTTAGTGAGGCCCAGCCCCAGCATTTT

clone size: NA
V gene: TRBV15
D gene: TRBD1
J gene: TRBJ2-7
CDR3 protein: CATSRLTGGRYEQYF
CDR3 DNA: TGTGCCACCAGCAGGTTAACAGGGGGCAGATACGAGCAGTACTTC

clone size: few
V gene: TRBV10-3
D gene: NA
J gene: TRBJ2-7
CDR3 protein: CAISGPSGVAVEQYF
CDR3 DNA: TGTGCCATCAGTGGGCCCAGTGGAGTGGCGGTAGAGCAGTACTTC

clone size: NA
V gene: TRBV6-6
D gene: TRBD2
J gene: TRBJ2-7
CDR3 protein: CASSSWTSAYEQYF
CDR3 DNA: TGTGCCAGCAGTTCCTGGACTAGCGCATACGAGCAGTACTTC

clone size: NA
V gene: TRBV2
D gene: TRBD2
J gene: TRBJ2-3
CDR3 protein: CASRERLADKLDTQYF
CDR3 DNA: TGTGCCAGCAGGGAAAGACTAGCGGACAAGCTAGATACGCAGTATTTT

clone size: NA
V gene: TRBV6-1
D gene: TRBD1
J gene: TRBJ1-6
CDR3 protein: CASSWGQNYNSPLHF
CDR3 DNA: TGTGCCAGCAGTTGGGGACAGAACTATAATTCACCCCTCCACTTT

clone size: NA
V gene: TRBV5-6
D gene: NA
J gene: TRBJ2-7
CDR3 protein: CASSLKYGVLSYEQYF
CDR3 DNA: TGTGCCAGCAGCTTGAAATACGGGGTCCTCTCCTACGAGCAGTACTTC

clone size: NA
V gene: TRBV29-1
D gene: TRBD1
J gene: TRBJ2-7
CDR3 protein: CSVRGQAYEQYF
CDR3 DNA: TGCAGCGTCCGCGGACAGGCCTACGAGCAGTACTTC

clone size: few
V gene: TRBV13
D gene: TRBD1
J gene: TRBJ2-3
CDR3 protein: CASSFGTVTQYF
CDR3 DNA: TGTGCCAGCAGCTTCGGGACAGTTACGCAGTATTTT

clone size: NA
V gene: TRBV7-6
D gene: TRBD2
J gene: TRBJ2-5
CDR3 protein: CASSLVPLAGGGTQETQYF
CDR3 DNA: TGTGCCAGCAGCTTAGTCCCTCTAGCGGGAGGGGGGACTCAAGAGACCCAGTACTTC

clone size: NA
V gene: TRBV7-9
D gene: NA
J gene: TRBJ1-1
CDR3 protein: CASSFGFGGEAFF
CDR3 DNA: TGTGCCAGCAGTTTCGGGTTCGGTGGAGAAGCTTTCTTT

clone size: NA
V gene: TRBV19
D gene: NA
J gene: TRBJ2-3
CDR3 protein: CASKEKSADTQYF
CDR3 DNA: TGTGCCAGTAAGGAGAAATCCGCAGATACGCAGTATTTT

clone size: NA
V gene: TRBV7-3
D gene: TRBD1
J gene: TRBJ2-2
CDR3 protein: CASSLTGGTGTGELFF
CDR3 DNA: TGTGCCAGCAGCTTAACTGGGGGGACAGGGACCGGGGAGCTGTTTTTT

clone size: NA
V gene: TRBV6-5
D gene: TRBD1
J gene: TRBJ2-7
CDR3 protein: CASRLTTGNEQYF
CDR3 DNA: TGTGCCAGCAGACTGACGACAGGGAACGAGCAGTACTTC

clone size: few
V gene: TRBV7-9
D gene: TRBD2
J gene: TRBJ2-7
CDR3 protein: CASSPPPEAGVYEQYF
CDR3 DNA: TGTGCCAGCAGCCCGCCACCGGAAGCGGGAGTCTACGAGCAGTACTTC

clone size: NA
V gene: TRBV11-1
D gene: TRBD1
J gene: TRBJ1-2
CDR3 protein: CASSLGAGQGNYGYTF
CDR3 DNA: TGTGCCAGCAGCTTAGGGGCCGGACAGGGTAACTATGGCTACACCTTC

clone size: NA
V gene: TRBV7-8
D gene: TRBD2
J gene: TRBJ2-7
CDR3 protein: CASSLGWTSGRESYEQYF
CDR3 DNA: TGTGCCAGCAGCTTAGGCTGGACTAGCGGGAGGGAGTCCTACGAGCAGTACTTC

clone size: NA
V gene: TRBV19
D gene: NA
J gene: TRBJ2-4
CDR3 protein: CASSIKQGLAKNIQYF
CDR3 DNA: TGTGCCAGTAGTATAAAACAGGGCCTAGCCAAAAACATTCAGTACTTC

clone size: NA
V gene: TRBV4-2
D gene: TRBD2
J gene: TRBJ2-5
CDR3 protein: CASSQDAGGQETQYF
CDR3 DNA: TGTGCCAGCAGCCAAGATGCGGGGGGGCAGGAGACCCAGTACTTC

clone size: NA
V gene: TRBV7-9
D gene: NA
J gene: TRBJ2-7
CDR3 protein: CASSLEETTYEQYF
CDR3 DNA: TGTGCCAGCAGCTTAGAGGAGACGACCTACGAGCAGTACTTC

clone size: few
V gene: TRBV5-1
D gene: NA
J gene: TRBJ2-3
CDR3 protein: CASSRGGADTQYF
CDR3 DNA: TGCGCCAGCAGCCGAGGGGGGGCAGATACGCAGTATTTT

clone size: NA
V gene: TRBV7-9
D gene: TRBD2
J gene: TRBJ2-3
CDR3 protein: CSSSLSLAGADTQYF
CDR3 DNA: TGTTCCAGCAGCTTATCCCTAGCGGGGGCCGATACGCAGTATTTT